The source of this TCR beta chain is a study of blood T cell repertoires in COVID-19. Looked up from germline, CDR1 is MNHEY and CDR2 is SMNVEV (reference sequence). Trimming removed 5 bases at V and 5 bases at J, with 15 bases between. CDR3 size: 14 residues. Recovered Cohort 3 donors showed two negative PCRs, clearance, or symptom resolution. Profiling relied on immunoSEQ multiplex PCR, and the TCRdb table lists in-frame clones only, not all of them. The sample comprises some 300,000 clones, roughly 90% of which are singletons, and around 0.92% rests with the top ten. V is TRBV27 and J is TRBJ2-5; D may be TRBD1 (6 bases). Sequencing used PBMCs or T cells enriched from blood (not recorded which). This TCR was recovered from a woman aged 25 to 39 who had recovered from COVID-19. This chain's CDR3 is CASSELGARETQYF. The CDR3, as DNA: TGTGCCAGCAGTGAGTTGGGGGCCAGGGAGACCCAGTACTTC.